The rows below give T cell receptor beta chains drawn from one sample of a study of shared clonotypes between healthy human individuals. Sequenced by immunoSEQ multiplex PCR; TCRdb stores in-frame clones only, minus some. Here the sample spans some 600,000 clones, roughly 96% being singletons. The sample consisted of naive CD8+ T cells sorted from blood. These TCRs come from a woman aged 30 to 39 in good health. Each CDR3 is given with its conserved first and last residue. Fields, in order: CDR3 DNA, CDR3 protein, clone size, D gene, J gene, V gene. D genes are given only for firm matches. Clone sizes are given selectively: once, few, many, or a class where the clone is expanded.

TGTGCCAGCAGCCCCAGGGCTAGCGGGAACACCGGGGAGCTGTTTTTT | CASSPRASGNTGELFF | . | TRBD2 | TRBJ2-2 | TRBV7-9
TGTGCCAGCAGTCCAATCCAACGGGGCTTTAATGAAAAACTGTTTTTT | CASSPIQRGFNEKLFF | . | . | TRBJ1-4 | TRBV28
TGTGCCAGCAGCCCTAGAGACATCCAAGAGACCCAGTACTTC | CASSPRDIQETQYF | once | . | TRBJ2-5 | TRBV7-8
TGCAGCGTTGAAGATCGCGGGACTAGCGGCCCTGAGCAGTTCTTC | CSVEDRGTSGPEQFF | . | TRBD2 | TRBJ2-1 | TRBV29-1
TGTGCCAGCAGTTGGCGCGGACAGGGGGTCGTGGCCGGGGAGCTGTTTTTT | CASSWRGQGVVAGELFF | . | TRBD1 | TRBJ2-2 | TRBV28
TGCGCCAGCAGCTTGATGGGTCAGCCCCAGGGGTACAATGAGCAGTTCTTC | CASSLMGQPQGYNEQFF | . | . | TRBJ2-1 | TRBV5-1
TGTGCCAGCGAAGGGACTAGCGGGAACACCGGGGAGCTGTTTTTT | CASEGTSGNTGELFF | . | TRBD2 | TRBJ2-2 | TRBV25-1
TGTGCCAGCAGCTTGGGGACAGGGCACTACGAGCAGTACTTC | CASSLGTGHYEQYF | . | TRBD1 | TRBJ2-7 | TRBV11-2
TGTGCCAGCAGTTTTATTAGCGACACCCTTGACGAGCAGTACTTC | CASSFISDTLDEQYF | . | . | TRBJ2-7 | TRBV28
TGTGCCAGCAGCAGTAGCCCCGGGACGGCCTCCTACGAGCAGTACTTC | CASSSSPGTASYEQYF | . | . | TRBJ2-7 | TRBV7-9